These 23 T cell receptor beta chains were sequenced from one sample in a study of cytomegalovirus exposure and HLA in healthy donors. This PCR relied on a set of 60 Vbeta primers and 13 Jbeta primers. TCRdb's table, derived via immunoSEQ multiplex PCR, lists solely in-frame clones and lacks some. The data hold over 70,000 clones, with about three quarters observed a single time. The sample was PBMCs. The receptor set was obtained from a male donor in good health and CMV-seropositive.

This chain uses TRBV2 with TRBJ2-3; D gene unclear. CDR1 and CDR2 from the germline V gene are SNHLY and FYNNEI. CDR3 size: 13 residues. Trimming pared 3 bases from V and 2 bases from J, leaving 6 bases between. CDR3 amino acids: CASSETATDTQYF. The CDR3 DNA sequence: TGTGCCAGCAGTGAGACTGCCACAGATACGCAGTATTTT. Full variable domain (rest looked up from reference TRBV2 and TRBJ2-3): EPEVTQTPSHQVTQMGQEVILRCVPISNHLYFYWYRQILGQKVEFLVSFYNNEISEKSEIFDDQFSVERPDGSNFTLKIRSTKLEDSAMYFCASSETATDTQYFGPGTRLTVL.

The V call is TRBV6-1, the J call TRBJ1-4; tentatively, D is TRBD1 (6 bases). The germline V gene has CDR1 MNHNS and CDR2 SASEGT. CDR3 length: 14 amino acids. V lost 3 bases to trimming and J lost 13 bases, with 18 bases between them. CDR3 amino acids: CASSDVGASRGLFF. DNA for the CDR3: TGTGCCAGCAGTGATGTGGGGGCTAGTCGTGGACTGTTTTTT.

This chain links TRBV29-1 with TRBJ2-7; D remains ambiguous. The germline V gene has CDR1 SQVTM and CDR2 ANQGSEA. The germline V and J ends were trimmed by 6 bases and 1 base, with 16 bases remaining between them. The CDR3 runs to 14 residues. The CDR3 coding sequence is TGCAGCGTAAGTATAAGAGGCAGATCCTACGAGCAGTACTTC. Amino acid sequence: CSVSIRGRSYEQYF.

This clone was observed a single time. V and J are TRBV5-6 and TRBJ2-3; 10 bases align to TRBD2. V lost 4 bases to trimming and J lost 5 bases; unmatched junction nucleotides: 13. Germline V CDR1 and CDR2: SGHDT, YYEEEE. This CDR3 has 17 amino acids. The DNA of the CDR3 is TGTGCCAGCAGCCCATTCATAGCGGGAGGATTCAAAGATACGCAGTATTTT. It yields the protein CASSPFIAGGFKDTQYF.

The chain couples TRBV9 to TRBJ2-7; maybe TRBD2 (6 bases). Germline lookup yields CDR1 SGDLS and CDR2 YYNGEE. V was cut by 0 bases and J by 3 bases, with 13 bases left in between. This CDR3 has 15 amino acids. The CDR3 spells CASSVGVSGGYEQYF. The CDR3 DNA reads TGTGCCAGCAGCGTAGGGGTTAGCGGCGGCTACGAGCAGTACTTC. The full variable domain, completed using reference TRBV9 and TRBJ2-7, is DSGVTQTPKHLITATGQRVTLRCSPRSGDLSVYWYQQSLDQGLQFLIQYYNGEERAKGNILERFSAQQFPDLHSELNLSSLELGDSALYFCASSVGVSGGYEQYFGPGTRLTVT.

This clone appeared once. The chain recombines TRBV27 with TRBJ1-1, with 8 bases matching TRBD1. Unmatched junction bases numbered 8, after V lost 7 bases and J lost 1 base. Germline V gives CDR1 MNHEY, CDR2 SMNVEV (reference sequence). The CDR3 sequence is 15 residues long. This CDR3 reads CASKKDREANTEAFF. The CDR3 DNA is TGTGCCAGCAAAAAGGACAGGGAGGCGAACACTGAAGCTTTCTTT.

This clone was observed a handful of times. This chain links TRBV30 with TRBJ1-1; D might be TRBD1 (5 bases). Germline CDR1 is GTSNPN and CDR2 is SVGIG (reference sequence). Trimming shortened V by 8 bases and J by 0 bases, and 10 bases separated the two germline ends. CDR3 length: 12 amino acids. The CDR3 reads CAGTVMNTEAFF. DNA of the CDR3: TGTGCCGGGACGGTCATGAACACTGAAGCTTTCTTT.

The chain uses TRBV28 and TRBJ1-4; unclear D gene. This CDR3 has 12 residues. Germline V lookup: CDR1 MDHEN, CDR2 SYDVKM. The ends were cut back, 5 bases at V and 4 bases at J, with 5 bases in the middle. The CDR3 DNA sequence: TGTGCCAGCAGTGACTATAATGAAAAACTGTTTTTT. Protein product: CASSDYNEKLFF. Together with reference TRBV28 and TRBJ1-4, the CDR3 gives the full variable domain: DVKVTQSSRYLVKRTGEKVFLECVQDMDHENMFWYRQDPGLGLRLIYFSYDVKMKEKGDIPEGYSVSREKKERFSLILESASTNQTSMYLCASSDYNEKLFFGSGTQLSVL.

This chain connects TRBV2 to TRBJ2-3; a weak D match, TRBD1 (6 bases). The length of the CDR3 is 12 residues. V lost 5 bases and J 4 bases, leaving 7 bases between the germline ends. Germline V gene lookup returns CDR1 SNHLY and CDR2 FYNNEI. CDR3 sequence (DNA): TGTGCCAGCAGTACAGGGTCAGATACGCAGTATTTT. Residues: CASSTGSDTQYF.

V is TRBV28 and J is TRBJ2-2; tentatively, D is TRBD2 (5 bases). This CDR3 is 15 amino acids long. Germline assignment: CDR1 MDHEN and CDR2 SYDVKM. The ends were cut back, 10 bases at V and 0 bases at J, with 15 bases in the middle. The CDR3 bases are TGTGCCACAATAAGCGGAGCCTCGAACACCGGGGAGCTGTTTTTT. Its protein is CATISGASNTGELFF. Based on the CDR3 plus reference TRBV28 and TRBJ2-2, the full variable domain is DVKVTQSSRYLVKRTGEKVFLECVQDMDHENMFWYRQDPGLGLRLIYFSYDVKMKEKGDIPEGYSVSREKKERFSLILESASTNQTSMYLCATISGASNTGELFFGEGSRLTVL.

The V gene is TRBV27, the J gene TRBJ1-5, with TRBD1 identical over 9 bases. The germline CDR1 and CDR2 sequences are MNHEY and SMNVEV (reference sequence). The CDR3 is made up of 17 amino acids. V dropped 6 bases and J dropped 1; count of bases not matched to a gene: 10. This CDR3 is CASRPGQGLGSNQPQHF. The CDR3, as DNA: TGTGCCAGCAGACCGGGACAGGGACTCGGGAGCAATCAGCCCCAGCATTTT.

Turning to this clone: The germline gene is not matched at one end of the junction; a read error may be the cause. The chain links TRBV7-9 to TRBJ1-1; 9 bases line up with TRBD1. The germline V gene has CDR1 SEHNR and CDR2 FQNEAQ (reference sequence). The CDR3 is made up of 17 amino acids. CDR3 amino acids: CVSSSFPGQGMNTEAFF. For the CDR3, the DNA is TGTGTCAGCAGCTCATTTCCGGGACAGGGAATGAACACTGAAGCTTTCTTT.

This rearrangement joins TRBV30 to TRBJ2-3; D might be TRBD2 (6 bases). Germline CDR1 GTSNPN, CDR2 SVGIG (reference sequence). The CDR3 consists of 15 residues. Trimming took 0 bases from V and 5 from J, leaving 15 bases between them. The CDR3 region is CAWSVLAARRDTQYF. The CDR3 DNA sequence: TGTGCCTGGAGTGTATTAGCGGCCCGGCGAGATACGCAGTATTTT. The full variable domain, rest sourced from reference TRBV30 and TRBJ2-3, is SQTIHQWPATLVQPVGSPLSLECTVEGTSNPNLYWYRQAAGRGLQLLFYSVGIGQISSEVPQNLSASRPQDRQFILSSKKLLLSDSGFYLCAWSVLAARRDTQYFGPGTRLTVL.

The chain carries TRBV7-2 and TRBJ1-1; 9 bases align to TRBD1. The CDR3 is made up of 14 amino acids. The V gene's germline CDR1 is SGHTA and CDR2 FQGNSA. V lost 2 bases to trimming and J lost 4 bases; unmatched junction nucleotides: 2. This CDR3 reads CASSLTGGATEAFF. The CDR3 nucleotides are TGTGCCAGCAGCTTAACAGGGGGCGCCACTGAAGCTTTCTTT. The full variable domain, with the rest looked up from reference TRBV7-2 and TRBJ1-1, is GAGVSQSPSNKVTEKGKDVELRCDPISGHTALYWYRQSLGQGLEFLIYFQGNSAPDKSGLPSDRFSAERTGGSVSTLTIQRTQQEDSAVYLCASSLTGGATEAFFGQGTRLTVV.

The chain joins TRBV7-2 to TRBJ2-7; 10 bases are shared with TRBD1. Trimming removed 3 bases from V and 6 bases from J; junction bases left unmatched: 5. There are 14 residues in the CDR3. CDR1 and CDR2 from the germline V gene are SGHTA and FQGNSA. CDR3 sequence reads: CASSLRQGAGEQYF. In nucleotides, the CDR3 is TGTGCCAGCAGCTTGAGACAGGGGGCCGGCGAGCAGTACTTC.

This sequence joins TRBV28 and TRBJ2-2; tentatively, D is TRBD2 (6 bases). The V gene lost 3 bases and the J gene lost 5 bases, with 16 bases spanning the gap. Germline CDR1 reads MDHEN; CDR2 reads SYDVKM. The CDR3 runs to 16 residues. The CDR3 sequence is CASSFVALAWTGELFF. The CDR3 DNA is TGTGCCAGCAGTTTTGTCGCCCTAGCGTGGACCGGGGAGCTGTTTTTT.

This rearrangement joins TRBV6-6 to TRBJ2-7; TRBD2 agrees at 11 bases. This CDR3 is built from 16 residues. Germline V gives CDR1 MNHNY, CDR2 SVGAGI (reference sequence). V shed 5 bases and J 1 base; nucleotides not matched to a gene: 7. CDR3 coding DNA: TGTGCCAGCAGTGGCAATAGCGGGAGGGGTTCCTACGAGCAGTACTTC. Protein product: CASSGNSGRGSYEQYF.

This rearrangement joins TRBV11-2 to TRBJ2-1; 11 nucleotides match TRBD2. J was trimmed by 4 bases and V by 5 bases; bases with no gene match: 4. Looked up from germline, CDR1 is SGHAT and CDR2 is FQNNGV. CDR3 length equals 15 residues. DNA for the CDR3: TGTGCCAGCAGCAGGGGACTAGCGGTTTACAATGAGCAGTTCTTC. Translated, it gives CASSRGLAVYNEQFF.

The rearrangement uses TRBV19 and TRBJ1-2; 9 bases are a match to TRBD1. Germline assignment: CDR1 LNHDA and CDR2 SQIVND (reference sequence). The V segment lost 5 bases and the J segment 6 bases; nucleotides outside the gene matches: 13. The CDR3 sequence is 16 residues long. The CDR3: CASSRSSGTGFNGYTF. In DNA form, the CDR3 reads TGTGCCAGTAGTCGTTCCTCCGGGACAGGGTTCAATGGCTACACCTTC.

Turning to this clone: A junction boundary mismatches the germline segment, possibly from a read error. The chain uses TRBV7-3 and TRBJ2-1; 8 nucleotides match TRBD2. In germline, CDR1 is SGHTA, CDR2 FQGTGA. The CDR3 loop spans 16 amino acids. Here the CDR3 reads CSSSFIAGSSYNEQFF. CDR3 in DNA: TGTTCCAGCAGCTTCATAGCGGGGAGCTCCTACAATGAGCAGTTCTTC.

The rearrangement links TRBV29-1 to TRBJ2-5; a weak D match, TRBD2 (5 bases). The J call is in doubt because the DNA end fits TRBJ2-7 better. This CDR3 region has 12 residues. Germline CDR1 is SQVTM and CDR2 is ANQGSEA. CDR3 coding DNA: TGCAGCGTCCTCCGGGGTACCTACGAGCAGTACTTC. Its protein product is CSVLRGTYEQYF.

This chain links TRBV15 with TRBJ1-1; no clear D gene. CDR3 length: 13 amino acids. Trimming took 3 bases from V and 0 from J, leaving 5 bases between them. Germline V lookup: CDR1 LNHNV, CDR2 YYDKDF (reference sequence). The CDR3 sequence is CATSSFMNTEAFF. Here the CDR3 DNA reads TGTGCCACCAGCAGTTTTATGAACACTGAAGCTTTCTTT.

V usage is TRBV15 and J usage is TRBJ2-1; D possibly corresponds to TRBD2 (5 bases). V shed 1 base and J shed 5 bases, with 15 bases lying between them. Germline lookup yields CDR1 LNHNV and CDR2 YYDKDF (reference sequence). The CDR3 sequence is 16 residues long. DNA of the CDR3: TGTGCCACCAGCAGAGGATACAGCGGAGATAACAATGAGCAGTTCTTC. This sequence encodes CATSRGYSGDNNEQFF.